A single sample is the source of the 27 T cell receptor beta chains below, sequenced in a study of Ad26.COV2.S vaccination and SARS-CoV-2 variants. The sample's treatment: 15 to 20 received Ad26.COV2.S at low or high dose, single or two shots; 5 received placebo; per-sample allocation not given. Sampling took place 63 days after the first vaccine or placebo injection. The data were produced by immunoSEQ multiplex PCR, yet TCRdb's version contains in-frame clones alone and is incomplete. The profile shows fewer than 400,000 clones, around 81% of them singletons. This specimen consisted of peripheral blood, obtained in a trial of Ad26.COV2.S vaccine versus placebo. The receptors stem from a person aged 18-65 years who received the Ad26.COV2.S COVID-19 vaccine or a placebo.

The chain links TRBV5-1 to TRBJ2-7; TRBD2 matches 7 bases. V was clipped by 3 bases and J by 0 bases; unmatched bases: 6. The length of the CDR3 is 15 residues. Germline CDR1 reads SGHRS; CDR2 reads YFSETQ. CDR3: CASSSGLVGSYEQYF. CDR3 nucleotides: TGCGCCAGCAGCTCCGGACTAGTGGGCTCCTACGAGCAGTACTTC.

The chain carries TRBV2 and TRBJ1-2, with 7 bases identical to TRBD1. The CDR3 length is 14 residues. V shed 8 bases and J 0 bases; nucleotides not matched to a gene: 6. From germline, CDR1 is SNHLY and CDR2 FYNNEI. The CDR3 coding sequence is TGTGCCAGCGGCTGGGGACAGACTAACTATGGCTACACCTTC. As protein: CASGWGQTNYGYTF.

The chain links TRBV11-2 to TRBJ1-3, with D possibly being TRBD1 (5 bases). This CDR3 has 16 residues. Trimming took off 3 bases at V and 4 bases at J, with 16 bases between the two ends. Germline CDR1 is SGHAT and CDR2 is FQNNGV. Here the CDR3 DNA reads TGTGCCAGCAGCTTCGGACGAGGGGTGGAGGGAAACACCATATATTTT. It codes for CASSFGRGVEGNTIYF.

The CDR3 loop is CASSAPTGVHNEQFF. The CDR3 nucleotides are TGTGCCAGCAGTGCCCCGACAGGGGTGCACAATGAGCAGTTCTTC. The chain is built from TRBV28 and TRBJ2-1, with 8 bases lining up with TRBD1. Germline V lookup: CDR1 MDHEN, CDR2 SYDVKM. V lost 5 bases to trimming and J lost 5 bases; unmatched junction nucleotides: 8. CDR3 length: 15 amino acids.

The V and J genes are TRBV4-2 and TRBJ1-5; TRBD1 matches at 7 bases. Germline V gene data show CDR1 as LGHNA and CDR2 as YNFKEQ. The CDR3 covers 16 residues. Germline trimming cut 2 bases from V and 0 bases from J; bases unmatched to any gene: 4. Here the CDR3 DNA reads TGTGCCAGCAGCCAATCGGGACAGTATAGCAATCAGCCCCAGCATTTT. Translation: CASSQSGQYSNQPQHF.

This clone was observed a handful of times. This rearrangement joins TRBV25-1 to TRBJ2-3, with D possibly TRBD1 on 5 matching bases. The CDR3 is 14 amino acids. CDR1 is MGHDK and CDR2 is SYGVNS in the germline V gene. Trimming left V 3 bases short and J 1 base short, with 8 bases between. CDR3 DNA sequence: TGTGCCAGCAGTGACAGGGCCGGCACAGATACGCAGTATTTT. This translates into CASSDRAGTDTQYF.

This rearrangement joins TRBV11-3 to TRBJ2-7; D unclear. This CDR3 has 13 amino acids. The V end lost 4 bases, the J end lost 3 bases, and 10 bases lay between the germline ends. From germline, CDR1 is SGHNT and CDR2 YENEEA. CDR3 nucleotide sequence: TGTGCCAGCAGCTCCGAGACCTACTACGAGCAGTACTTC. Amino acid sequence: CASSSETYYEQYF.

This clone showed up many times. The rearrangement links TRBV18 to TRBJ2-7; TRBD1 aligns across 8 bases. This CDR3 has 14 amino acids. CDR1 is KGHSH and CDR2 is LQKENI in the germline V gene. The V and J ends lost 1 base and 3 bases, in that order; junction bases with no gene match: 2. The CDR3 region has the DNA TGTGCCAGCTCACCACAGGGACAGGTCTACGAGCAGTACTTC. Protein sequence: CASSPQGQVYEQYF.

V is TRBV3-1 (or the pseudogene TRBV3-2) and J is TRBJ2-1; 10 bases line up with TRBD2. This CDR3 is built from 16 residues. Germline assignment: CDR1 LGHDT and CDR2 YNNKEL (reference sequence). J gave up 4 bases and V 0 bases, and 3 bases lay outside the gene matches. The CDR3 loop reads CASSQEGLADYNEQFF. DNA of the CDR3: TGTGCCAGCAGCCAAGAAGGACTAGCGGATTACAATGAGCAGTTCTTC.

The chain has TRBV7-3 and TRBJ1-2; possible D gene TRBD1, 5 bases. The CDR3 is 14 amino acids. CDR1 SGHTA and CDR2 FQGTGA come from the germline V gene. V was trimmed by 3 bases and J by 13 bases, leaving 21 bases between them. The CDR3 loop reads CASSLVGSGVGVTF. The CDR3 nucleotides are TGTGCCAGCAGCTTGGTGGGCTCCGGGGTGGGGGTCACCTTC.

CDR3 sequence reads: CASSSNTIYF. CDR3 nucleotides: TGTGCCAGCAGCTCTAACACCATATATTTT. The rearrangement links TRBV6-6 to TRBJ1-3; D is uncertain. The CDR3 has 10 amino acids. V lost 6 bases and J 7 bases, leaving 4 bases between the germline ends. The germline V gene encodes CDR1 MNHNY and CDR2 SVGAGI (reference sequence).

V gene TRBV2 combines with J gene TRBJ2-1; D is possibly TRBD2 (6 bases). CDR1 SNHLY and CDR2 FYNNEI come from the germline V gene. The CDR3 runs to 14 residues. The V end lost 2 bases, the J end lost 4 bases, and 9 bases lay between the germline ends. The chain's CDR3 is CASSEFGGYNEQFF. The CDR3 coding sequence is TGTGCCAGCAGTGAATTTGGGGGGTACAATGAGCAGTTCTTC.

The rearrangement uses TRBV28 and TRBJ2-5, with 8 bases fitting TRBD2. After removal of 2 bases from V and 4 bases from J, the junction contained 3 bases not matched to a gene. Germline values: CDR1 MDHEN, CDR2 SYDVKM. There are 14 residues in the CDR3. The CDR3 here is CASSLGRGVETQYF. The CDR3 DNA follows: TGTGCCAGCAGTTTAGGGCGGGGGGTAGAGACCCAGTACTTC.

This clone was seen just once. V is TRBV9 and J is TRBJ2-2; D possibly corresponds to TRBD2 (5 bases). The V gene lost 0 bases and the J gene lost 1 base, with 7 bases spanning the gap. Germline loops: CDR1 SGDLS, CDR2 YYNGEE. This CDR3 is 15 amino acids long. Here the CDR3 reads CASSVGSGNTGELFF. The CDR3 nucleotides read TGTGCCAGCAGCGTAGGAAGCGGGAACACCGGGGAGCTGTTTTTT.

The chain carries TRBV5-1 and TRBJ1-5, with 7 nucleotides matching TRBD1. The germline V gene encodes CDR1 SGHRS and CDR2 YFSETQ. The CDR3 length is 17 residues. Trimming took 4 bases from V and 0 from J; bases not matched to a gene: 10. The CDR3 loop is CASSPGTDLYSNQPQHF. The CDR3 nucleotides are TGCGCCAGCAGCCCCGGGACAGACCTTTATAGCAATCAGCCCCAGCATTTT.

This sequence joins TRBV5-1 and TRBJ2-3; D not certain. CDR1 is SGHRS, CDR2 YFSETQ, per germline. This CDR3 has 14 amino acids. Trimming shortened V by 0 bases and J by 2 bases, and 7 bases separated the two germline ends. The CDR3 loop reads CASSLDSPTDTQYF. The CDR3, as DNA: TGCGCCAGCAGCTTGGACAGCCCCACAGATACGCAGTATTTT. The full variable domain, with the rest looked up from reference TRBV5-1 and TRBJ2-3, is KAGVTQTPRYLIKTRGQQVTLSCSPISGHRSVSWYQQTPGQGLQFLFEYFSETQRNKGNFPGRFSGRQFSNSRSEMNVSTLELGDSALYLCASSLDSPTDTQYFGPGTRLTVL.

The chain links TRBV5-4 to TRBJ2-5; TRBD2 matches 7 bases. CDR3 length equals 14 residues. V shed 4 bases and J 2 bases; nucleotides not matched to a gene: 5. Germline assignment: CDR1 SGHNT and CDR2 YYREEE (reference sequence). The CDR3 reads CASSGGGRQETQYF. CDR3 coding DNA: TGTGCCAGCAGCGGGGGGGGTAGGCAAGAGACCCAGTACTTC. The variable domain in full, with the rest retrieved from reference TRBV5-4 and TRBJ2-5, is ETGVTQSPTHLIKTRGQQVTLRCSSQSGHNTVSWYQQALGQGPQFIFQYYREEENGRGNFPPRFSGLQFPNYSSELNVNALELDDSALYLCASSGGGRQETQYFGPGTRLLVL.

V and J are TRBV7-3 and TRBJ1-1; perhaps TRBD1 as D (6 bases). CDR1 is SGHTA and CDR2 is FQGTGA in the germline V gene. The CDR3 length is 14 residues. V lost 5 bases and J lost 2, with 12 bases in between. The CDR3 DNA sequence: TGTGCCAGCAGCGCGACAGGAGCAAACACTGAAGCTTTCTTT. Protein sequence: CASSATGANTEAFF. The complete variable domain, with remaining parts taken from reference TRBV7-3 and TRBJ1-1, reads GAGVSQTPSNKVTEKGKYVELRCDPISGHTALYWYRQSLGQGPEFLIYFQGTGAADDSGLPNDRFFAVRPEGSVSTLKIQRTERGDSAVYLCASSATGANTEAFFGQGTRLTVV.

The chain joins TRBV10-3 to TRBJ1-2, with 7 bases fitting TRBD1. Germline V CDR1 and CDR2: ENHRY, SYGVKD. The CDR3 is 14 residues long. J lost 7 bases, V lost 9 bases, and 14 bases had no gene match. CDR3 in amino acids: CAIKGTAADGGYTF. In DNA form, the CDR3 reads TGTGCCATTAAGGGGACAGCAGCTGACGGTGGCTACACCTTC.

The J gene is TRBJ1-6, the V gene TRBV25-1; D might be TRBD1 (5 bases). Trimming took off 7 bases at V and 8 bases at J, with 9 bases between the two ends. Germline-derived CDR1 and CDR2 are MGHDK and SYGVNS. The CDR3 runs 12 residues. CDR3 bases: TGTGCCAGCACCTTGGGACATTCACCCCTCCACTTT. The encoded protein is CASTLGHSPLHF.

This clone was observed a single time. This chain connects TRBV28 to TRBJ1-1; the match to TRBD1 covers 8 bases. V trimming: 6 bases; J trimming: 7 bases; junction bases outside the gene matches: 10. Germline assignment: CDR1 MDHEN and CDR2 SYDVKM. The CDR3 loop spans 14 amino acids. The CDR3 DNA sequence: TGTGCCAGCAGCCGAACAGGGGGTGGTATTGAAGCTTTCTTT. Protein product: CASSRTGGGIEAFF.

The chain has TRBV5-1 and TRBJ1-6; TRBD1 matches at 10 bases. In germline, CDR1 is SGHRS, CDR2 YFSETQ. The CDR3 spans 13 residues. V shed 4 bases, J shed 9 bases, and the junction held 1 base outside the gene matches. The CDR3 loop is CASSGQGGSPLHF. The CDR3 DNA is TGCGCCAGCAGCGGACAGGGGGGTTCACCCCTCCACTTT. The whole variable domain, remainder taken from reference TRBV5-1 and TRBJ1-6, is KAGVTQTPRYLIKTRGQQVTLSCSPISGHRSVSWYQQTPGQGLQFLFEYFSETQRNKGNFPGRFSGRQFSNSRSEMNVSTLELGDSALYLCASSGQGGSPLHFGNGTRLTVT.

This chain joins TRBV4-1 and TRBJ1-2, with 7 bases matching TRBD1. The CDR3 contains 13 residues. J was trimmed by 8 bases and V by 1 base; bases with no gene match: 4. Germline CDR1 MGHRA, CDR2 YSYEKL. In DNA form, the CDR3 reads TGCGCCAGCAGCCAAGGACAGGGACAAGGCTACACCTTC. Its translation: CASSQGQGQGYTF.

The rearrangement joins TRBV6-5 to TRBJ1-3, with D uncertain. Germline V gene sequence: CDR1 MNHEY, CDR2 SVGAGI. The CDR3 consists of 14 residues. The V end lost 7 bases, the J end lost 0 bases, and 10 bases lay between the germline ends. The CDR3 coding sequence is TGTGCCAGCAAGGGCGGAATCTCTGGAAACACCATATATTTT. It translates to CASKGGISGNTIYF.

CDR3 nucleotides: TGTGCCAGCAGCCTGGGGAGGGGGCCAAGGCACACTGAAGCTTTCTTT. Translation gives CASSLGRGPRHTEAFF. This chain connects TRBV28 to TRBJ1-1; 7 bases line up with TRBD1. Germline V gives CDR1 MDHEN, CDR2 SYDVKM. This CDR3 region has 16 residues. After removal of 6 bases from V and 3 bases from J, the junction contained 13 bases not matched to a gene.

In the case of this clone: The sample has other DNA sequences that encode this CDR3 too. The V call is TRBV5-1, the J call TRBJ2-3; no clear D gene. V gave up 0 bases and J gave up 0 bases, with 8 bases separating them. The CDR3 spans 15 residues. Germline loops: CDR1 SGHRS, CDR2 YFSETQ. The CDR3 nucleotides are TGCGCCAGCAGCTTGGACGGCGTGAGCACAGATACGCAGTATTTT. The encoded protein is CASSLDGVSTDTQYF.

The chain recombines TRBV7-9 with TRBJ2-4; possibly TRBD2 for D (6 bases). There are 14 residues in the CDR3. Germline lookup yields CDR1 SEHNR and CDR2 FQNEAQ (reference sequence). V was shortened by 5 bases and J by 2 bases, with 10 bases between the two germline ends. CDR3 sequence: CASSHRETKNIQYF. CDR3 nucleotides: TGTGCCAGCAGCCACCGGGAGACCAAAAACATTCAGTACTTC.